A selection of T cell receptor beta chains follows, all from one sample in a study of monozygotic twins with cystic fibrosis. TCRdb keeps only in-frame clones here, not all; method: immunoSEQ multiplex PCR. The repertoire holds approximately 36,000 clones, with 85% to 95% as singletons. Sequencing was performed on blood. These receptors all stem from a boy between 2 and 10 years old with cystic fibrosis. The CDR3 runs from the conserved cysteine through the conserved F or W. The order of the fields is V gene, clone size, J gene, D gene, CDR3 protein, CDR3 DNA. D genes are given only for firm matches. Rows give clone size only sometimes, using once, few, many, or a class for an expanded clone.

TRBV29-1,.,TRBJ1-1,.,CSVQRQTDTEAFF,TGCAGCGTTCAGAGGCAGACGGACACTGAAGCTTTCTTT
TRBV29-1,.,TRBJ2-1,TRBD1,CSVGLQGARIGEQFF,TGCAGCGTTGGATTACAGGGGGCTCGGATTGGGGAGCAGTTCTTC
TRBV4-2,.,TRBJ1-2,.,CASSQDLAGEGYTF,TGTGCCAGCAGCCAAGATTTGGCAGGGGAAGGCTACACCTTC
TRBV6-4,.,TRBJ2-5,TRBD2,CASSETPGGQETQYF,TGTGCCAGCAGTGAAACCCCGGGGGGGCAAGAGACCCAGTACTTC
TRBV15,few,TRBJ2-7,TRBD2,CATSRPPASGTYEQYF,TGTGCCACCAGCAGACCCCCGGCTAGCGGGACCTACGAGCAGTACTTC
TRBV29-1,.,TRBJ1-1,.,CSVVGALVMNTEAFF,TGCAGCGTCGTGGGGGCGCTGGTCATGAACACTGAAGCTTTCTTT
TRBV19,.,TRBJ1-4,TRBD1,CASSSEQGATNEKLFF,TGTGCCAGTAGTAGCGAACAGGGGGCGACTAATGAAAAACTGTTTTTT
TRBV20-1,.,TRBJ1-1,.,CSASGAEAFF,TGCAGTGCTAGTGGAGCTGAAGCTTTCTTT
TRBV4-2,.,TRBJ2-3,.,CASSQEVSYGDTQYF,TGTGCCAGCAGCCAAGAGGTCTCCTACGGAGATACGCAGTATTTT
TRBV29-1,.,TRBJ2-5,TRBD2,CSEATSGSETQYF,TGCAGCGAGGCGACTAGCGGGTCGGAGACCCAGTACTTC
TRBV6-5,.,TRBJ2-7,TRBD1,CASSLQGARYEQYF,TGTGCCAGCAGTTTACAGGGGGCGCGGTACGAGCAGTACTTC
TRBV7-2,.,TRBJ2-3,TRBD2,CASSLWGGAGTDTQYF,TGTGCCAGCAGCTTATGGGGGGGTGCGGGCACAGATACGCAGTATTTT
TRBV10-3,.,TRBJ1-3,.,CAISGHSSGNTIYF,TGTGCCATCAGTGGCCATAGCTCTGGAAACACCATATATTTT
TRBV2,.,TRBJ2-1,.,CASSDRGSLYNEQFF,TGTGCCAGCAGTGATAGGGGCAGCCTATACAATGAGCAGTTCTTC
TRBV7-6,.,TRBJ2-1,TRBD2,CASSRLANEYNEQFF,TGTGCCAGCAGTCGACTAGCCAACGAATACAATGAGCAGTTCTTC
TRBV19,.,TRBJ1-5,.,CASSTLRGGGSNQPQHF,TGTGCCAGTAGTACGCTCCGAGGGGGAGGGAGCAATCAGCCCCAGCATTTT
TRBV6-1,once,TRBJ1-5,.,CASTVALRSQPQHF,TGTGCCAGCACAGTGGCCTTAAGGAGTCAGCCCCAGCATTTT
TRBV9,.,TRBJ2-2,.,CASSVGDANTGELFF,TGTGCCAGCAGCGTCGGCGACGCGAACACCGGGGAGCTGTTTTTT
TRBV13,.,TRBJ1-2,TRBD1,CASSSQGGAYGYTF,TGTGCCAGCAGCAGCCAGGGGGGGGCCTATGGCTACACCTTC
TRBV4-2,few,TRBJ2-3,.,CASSLGLQGGYDTQYF,TGTGCCAGCAGCCTCGGCCTACAGGGAGGATACGATACGCAGTATTTT
TRBV5-1,.,TRBJ2-7,.,CASSLAFLGRPYEQYF,TGCGCCAGCAGCTTGGCCTTTCTAGGACGCCCCTACGAGCAGTACTTC
TRBV6-6,.,TRBJ1-5,.,CASSTGPNQPQHF,TGTGCCAGCAGTACGGGGCCCAATCAGCCCCAGCATTTT
TRBV7-9,.,TRBJ2-7,.,CASSLGGSDEQYF,TGTGCCAGCAGCTTAGGGGGTTCCGACGAGCAGTACTTC
TRBV2,.,TRBJ2-7,.,CASTEVTEGYEQYF,TGTGCCAGCACCGAGGTAACAGAAGGCTACGAGCAGTACTTC
TRBV18,.,TRBJ1-3,.,CASSPSGLRGGNTIYF,TGTGCCAGCTCACCCTCGGGACTTCGAGGTGGAAACACCATATATTTT
TRBV5-1,.,TRBJ2-3,.,CASSLSPASTDTQYF,TGCGCCAGCAGCTTGAGCCCGGCTAGCACAGATACGCAGTATTTT
TRBV4-1,.,TRBJ2-2,.,CASAPGPWFAGELFF,TGCGCCAGCGCACCGGGACCTTGGTTCGCCGGGGAGCTGTTTTTT
TRBV10-3,once,TRBJ1-1,.,CAIKGLGNTEAFF,TGTGCCATCAAGGGACTCGGGAACACTGAAGCTTTCTTT
TRBV5-6,.,TRBJ1-4,.,CASSLGFNEKLFF,TGTGCCAGCAGTTTAGGATTTAATGAAAAACTGTTTTTT
TRBV9,.,TRBJ1-4,.,CASSSGGEKLFF,TGTGCCAGCAGCTCGGGGGGTGAAAAACTGTTTTTT
TRBV7-7,.,TRBJ2-2,.,CASSLAQGRNTGELFF,TGTGCTAGCAGCTTAGCGCAGGGAAGGAACACCGGGGAGCTGTTTTTT
TRBV10-3,.,TRBJ1-6,.,CAISAGWGDVASPLHF,TGTGCCATCAGTGCCGGGTGGGGGGATGTAGCTTCACCCCTCCACTTT
TRBV7-3,.,TRBJ2-1,TRBD1,CASSWKGAGEQFF,TGTGCCAGCAGCTGGAAGGGGGCCGGTGAGCAGTTCTTC
TRBV10-3,.,TRBJ2-3,TRBD1,CAILKDRAASSEATDTQYF,TGTGCCATCCTTAAGGACAGGGCGGCATCTAGCGAGGCCACAGATACGCAGTATTTT